This entry lists 10 T cell receptor beta chains sequenced from one sample in a study of tumor-infiltrating lymphocytes in primary liver carcinoma. cDNA specific to TCR beta was made from about 550 ng of total RNA, with a constant-region primer employed for priming. Nested multiplex PCR, run for three rounds with slightly modified ARM-PCR, yielded TCR beta libraries. It was with TRBV1-TRBV30 forward primers and a C-beta reverse primer that the first two PCR rounds were run, at around 10 cycles each. TCRdb independently ran MiXCR on the multiplex PCR reads; one entry per CDR3 protein. This repertoire shows approximately 330,000 distinct CDR3 sequences, approximately 64% found once; its top ten account for 5.5% to 8%. RNA was extracted from whole blood without cell sorting, alongside germline DNA. Sequenced sample: peripheral blood. Receptors were obtained from a man between 40 and 49 years old with primary liver carcinoma and hepatitis B virus infection.

This clonotype showed up many times. The V call is TRBV6-2 or TRBV6-3, the J call TRBJ2-7, with 7 bases lining up with TRBD1. The CDR3 has 14 residues. Per germline, CDR1 MNHEY and CDR2 SVGEGT. V gave up 6 bases and J gave up 5 bases; unmatched junction bases: 10. This CDR3 reads CASRPRQGFDEQYF. The DNA for the CDR3 is TGTGCCAGCAGACCGCGACAGGGATTCGACGAGCAGTACTTC.

This clonotype has only a few counts. This CDR3 fails to terminate in the conserved phenylalanine or tryptophan, so it likely reflects a read error. The J gene is TRBJ2-7, the V gene TRBV11-2; D perhaps matches TRBD1 (5 bases). CDR1 and CDR2 (germline): SGHAT, FQNNGV. The CDR3 contains 15 residues. V was cut by 6 bases and J by 2 bases, with 17 bases left in between. The CDR3 nucleotides are TGTGCCAGCAGTTTTGGGGCTGAACCGACCTACGAGCAGTACCTC. As protein: CASSFGAEPTYEQYL.

The chain couples TRBV12-3 or TRBV12-4 to TRBJ1-2, with a possible D match to TRBD1 (6 bases). The CDR3 totals 14 residues. V was trimmed by 6 bases and J by 7 bases, leaving 18 bases between them. Here the CDR3 DNA reads TGTGCCAGCAGACCCGGTGGGGGCGCCCCTGGCTACACCTTC. Residues: CASRPGGGAPGYTF.

This clonotype was counted a few times. V is TRBV6-6 and J is TRBJ1-1, with 8 nucleotides matching TRBD1. V lost 0 bases, J lost 0 bases, and 21 bases stayed unmatched. The CDR3 length is 22 residues. The V gene's germline CDR1 is MNHNY and CDR2 SVGAGI (reference sequence). DNA of the CDR3: TGTGCCAGCAGTTACTCGAGGCCTGGACAGGGACGACCTCAGGGCATGAACACTGAAGCTTTCTTT. This encodes CASSYSRPGQGRPQGMNTEAFF.

The chain is built from TRBV5-6 and TRBJ2-1; D call uncertain. This CDR3 spans 11 amino acids. Germline CDR1 reads SGHDT; CDR2 reads YYEEEE. V lost 3 bases and J lost 15, with 13 bases in between. CDR3 bases: TGTGCCAGCAGCTCCGGAATAGATACGTTCTTC. This encodes CASSSGIDTFF.

About this clonotype: Being one base from a much bigger clone, this may be a read error. This chain's CDR3 is CSAWQGYQETQYF. Written as DNA, the CDR3 is TGCAGCGCCTGGCAGGGGTACCAAGAGACCCAGTACTTC. The J gene is TRBJ2-5, the V gene TRBV29-1, with a possible D match to TRBD1 (6 bases). V was shortened by 7 bases and J by 0 bases, with 12 bases between the two germline ends. Germline CDR1 is SQVTM and CDR2 is ANQGSEA. The CDR3 runs 13 residues.

The J gene is TRBJ1-2, the V gene TRBV12-5; 10 bases agree with TRBD1. This CDR3 is built from 13 residues. Germline trimming cut 6 bases from V and 8 bases from J; bases unmatched to any gene: 6. Germline CDR1 reads LGHNT; CDR2 reads FRNRAP. CDR3 residues: CASGGTGEQGYTF. The CDR3 DNA reads as TGTGCTAGTGGGGGGACAGGGGAGCAGGGCTACACCTTC.

The genes are TRBV29-1 and TRBJ2-1, with 9 bases identical to TRBD2. Germline CDR1 and CDR2: SQVTM and ANQGSEA. CDR3 size: 14 residues. J was trimmed by 11 bases and V by 7 bases; bases with no gene match: 15. CDR3 region: CSAGSAGGGNKQFF. DNA for the CDR3: TGCAGCGCTGGATCAGCGGGAGGAGGAAATAAGCAGTTCTTC.

The chain couples TRBV14 to TRBJ2-7; 9 bases match TRBD1. V lost 4 bases to trimming and J lost 9 bases; unmatched junction nucleotides: 10. The germline gives CDR1 SGHDN, CDR2 FVKESK. CDR3 length: 14 residues. The CDR3 here is CASSRGQGVIRQYF. CDR3 in DNA: TGTGCCAGCAGCCGGGGACAGGGAGTCATCCGGCAGTACTTC.

Of note for this clonotype: The missing conserved phenylalanine or tryptophan at the end of this CDR3 makes a read error likely. The chain's CDR3 is CASSPTGTGARAFL. Written as DNA, the CDR3 is TGTGCCAGCAGTCCAACCGGGACAGGGGCTCGAGCTTTCCTT. The chain combines TRBV14 with TRBJ1-1, with 10 bases that match TRBD1. The germline V gene encodes CDR1 SGHDN and CDR2 FVKESK. V lost 6 bases and J lost 10; bases outside the gene matches: 11. The CDR3 totals 14 residues.